This TCR beta chain appears in the sequencing data of a study of T cell responses to AZD1222 COVID-19 vaccine. General study points: Clonal diversity may have been underestimated, and the donors were mostly white British, with more females than males. Distributed over spike, vaccine-associated CD4 TCRs predominated at 160-218 and 743-854.

The CDR3 loop spans 15 amino acids. The V and J ends lost 6 bases and 5 bases, in that order; junction bases with no gene match: 8. In germline, CDR1 is SEHNR, CDR2 FQNEAQ (reference sequence). Measured with immunoSEQ multiplex PCR; TCRdb has only the in-frame clones, and not every one. Of about 140,000 clones in the sample, more than 80% were seen once. As to this clone: The antigen remains unidentified.

V gene TRBV7-9 combines with J gene TRBJ2-2; 8 positions agree with TRBD1. Sequences were derived from peripheral blood, sampled on day 0 of MenACWY control vaccination. This receptor was obtained from an adult in good health. This CDR3 is CASRATGGRTGELFF. In nucleotides, the CDR3 is TGTGCCAGCAGGGCCACAGGGGGACGGACCGGGGAGCTGTTTTTT.